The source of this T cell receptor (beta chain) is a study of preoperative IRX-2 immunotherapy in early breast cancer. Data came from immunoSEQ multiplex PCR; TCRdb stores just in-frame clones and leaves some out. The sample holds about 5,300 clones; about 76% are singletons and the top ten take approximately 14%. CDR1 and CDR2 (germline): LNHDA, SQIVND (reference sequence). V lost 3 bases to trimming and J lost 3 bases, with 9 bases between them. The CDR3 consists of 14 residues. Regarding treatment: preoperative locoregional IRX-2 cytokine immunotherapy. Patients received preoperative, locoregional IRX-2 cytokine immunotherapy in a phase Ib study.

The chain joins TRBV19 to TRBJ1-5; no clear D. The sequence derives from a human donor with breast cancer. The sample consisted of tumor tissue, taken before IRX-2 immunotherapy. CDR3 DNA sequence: TGTGCCAGTAGTATCCGGGCCGACAATCAGCCCCAGCATTTT. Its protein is CASSIRADNQPQHF.